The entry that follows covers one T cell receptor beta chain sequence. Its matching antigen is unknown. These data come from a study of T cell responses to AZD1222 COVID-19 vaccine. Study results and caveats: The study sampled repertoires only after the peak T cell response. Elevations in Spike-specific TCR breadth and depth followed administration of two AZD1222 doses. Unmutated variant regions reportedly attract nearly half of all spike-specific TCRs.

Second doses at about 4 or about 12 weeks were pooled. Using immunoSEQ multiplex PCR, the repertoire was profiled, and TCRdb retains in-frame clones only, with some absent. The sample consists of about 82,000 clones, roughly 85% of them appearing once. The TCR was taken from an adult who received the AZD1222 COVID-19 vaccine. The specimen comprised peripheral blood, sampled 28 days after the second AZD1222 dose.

CDR3 bases: TGTGCCAGTAGGACGGATGGACAGGGCGTTGGGGCGGGAAACACCATATATTTT. As protein: CASRTDGQGVGAGNTIYF. The chain carries TRBV19 and TRBJ1-3, with 8 bases matching TRBD1. Germline loops: CDR1 LNHDA, CDR2 SQIVND (reference sequence). The CDR3 extends over 18 amino acids. V lost 6 bases to trimming and J lost 4 bases; unmatched junction nucleotides: 17.